The sample holds a few counts of the clone carrying this T cell receptor beta chain. Its antigen is still unknown. The CDR3 sequence is 19 residues long. V trimming: 1 base; J trimming: 1 base; junction bases outside the gene matches: 12. From germline, CDR1 is SGHTA and CDR2 FQGNSA. Using a J-beta primer mix together with a sample-barcoded 5' primer, a second PCR was run for roughly 7 to 11 cycles. TCRdb re-called the 5' RACE reads with MiXCR, one entry per CDR3 protein. The sample includes about 730,000 distinct CDR3 sequences, about 42% of them seen just once. This record comes from a study of blood T cells in healthy people across ages. Study results and caveats: PBMCs left unsorted prevented a conclusive naive versus antigen-experienced comparison.

Every donor provided 9.5 to 10 milliliters of peripheral blood. The sequence derives from a woman aged 60-70 years in good health. Sequencing was performed on blood. The chain combines TRBV7-2 with TRBJ2-3; TRBD2 matches 9 bases. Written as DNA, the CDR3 is TGTGCCAGCAGCTTAGTTATGTATGCGGGAGGGGTTGGCACAGATACGCAGTATTTT. The encoded protein is CASSLVMYAGGVGTDTQYF.